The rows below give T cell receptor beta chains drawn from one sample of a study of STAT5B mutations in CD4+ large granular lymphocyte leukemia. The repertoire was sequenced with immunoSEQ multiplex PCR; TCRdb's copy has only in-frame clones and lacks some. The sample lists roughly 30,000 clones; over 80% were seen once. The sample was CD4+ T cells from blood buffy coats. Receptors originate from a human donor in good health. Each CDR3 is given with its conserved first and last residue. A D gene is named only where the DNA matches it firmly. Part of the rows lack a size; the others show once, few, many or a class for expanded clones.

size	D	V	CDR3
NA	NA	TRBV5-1	CASSTVRGANVLTF
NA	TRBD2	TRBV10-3	CAISEGTSGRGLEQFF
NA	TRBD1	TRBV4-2	CASSQLQGLKNQPQHF
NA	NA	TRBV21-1	CASSKEVGGISYNEQFF
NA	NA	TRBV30	CAWSVLRVIGGYTF
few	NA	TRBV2	CASNRQAAGQPQHF
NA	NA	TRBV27	CASRREPESYTF
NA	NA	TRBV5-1	CASSQQETQYF
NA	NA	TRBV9	CASSGVGAVTDTQYF
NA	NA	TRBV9	CASSVGDTQYF
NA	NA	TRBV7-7	CASSVDRSQETQYF
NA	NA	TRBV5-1	CASSLFSQDSGNTIYF
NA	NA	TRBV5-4	CASSLEVAAGQFF
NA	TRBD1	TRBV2	CASRGQGSTEAFF
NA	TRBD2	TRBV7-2	CASSPEAGGVRNIQYF
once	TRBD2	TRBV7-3	CASSFGGRVADTQYF
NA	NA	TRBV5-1	CASSLGRDTEAFF
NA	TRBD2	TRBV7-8	CASSFSGGGETQYF
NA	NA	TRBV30	CAWSVSTGNQPQHF
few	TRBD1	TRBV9	CASSGDSEAFF
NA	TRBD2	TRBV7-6	CASSPGLAGGYEQYF
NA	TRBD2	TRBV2	CASIIGRALNEQFF
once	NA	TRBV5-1	CASSLVRPEDEQFF
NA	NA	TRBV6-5	CASSSRGDTGELFF
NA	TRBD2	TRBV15	CATSRVAGGPQNEQFF
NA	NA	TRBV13	CASSFRASLNTEAFF
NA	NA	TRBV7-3	CASSLTGSTGELFF
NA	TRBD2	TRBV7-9	CASSTGTSVTDTQYF
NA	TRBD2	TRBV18	CASSPPAGTTGKEQFF
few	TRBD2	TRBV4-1	CASSREGTALEQYF
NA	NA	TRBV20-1	CSARENHEQYF
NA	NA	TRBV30	CAWGGEQRIYGYTF
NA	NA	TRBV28	CASSPYRVGQVAKNIQYF
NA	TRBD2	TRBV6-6	CASTRASGSGEQYF
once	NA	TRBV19	CASSIRDTQYF
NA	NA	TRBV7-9	CASSLAQFPGNTIYF
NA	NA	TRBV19	CASSTGNTEAFF
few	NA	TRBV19	CASIGRTVGTGELFF
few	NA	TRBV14	CASSQTYTGRETQYF
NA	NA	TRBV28	CASTGEGVGTDTQYF
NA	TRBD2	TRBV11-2	CASSLAGAGGYNEQFF
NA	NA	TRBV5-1	CASSLGGSSRGNEQYF